Listed below are T cell receptor beta chains from one sample, sequenced in a study of identical twins. TCRdb redid the calling of the 5' RACE reads with MiXCR, one entry per CDR3 protein. In the table there are 300,000 to 400,000 distinct CDR3 sequences, roughly an eighth of which are singletons. These data are also associated with another study on yellow fever vaccine responses in identical twins.

The sample was CD8+ T cells sorted from blood. The origin of the receptors is a woman between 18 and 29 years old in good health. Each CDR3 is given with its conserved first and last residue. The D gene is left open where the match is weak. Rows may omit the clone size; those that give it use once, few, many or a size class.

j_call,v_call,d_call,clone_size,cdr3_aa,cdr3_nt
TRBJ2-1,TRBV7-8,TRBD2,few,CASSLGGTRFYNEQFF,TGTGCCAGCAGCTTAGGGGGGACTAGATTTTACAATGAGCAGTTCTTC
TRBJ1-3,TRBV3-1,.,few,CASSQDLAAGNTIYF,TGTGCCAGCAGCCAAGATTTGGCAGCTGGAAACACCATATATTTT
TRBJ1-1,TRBV20-1,.,few,CSARTESNTEAFF,TGCAGTGCGAGGACAGAGAGCAACACTGAAGCTTTCTTT
TRBJ2-1,TRBV6-2/TRBV6-3,.,.,CASSRNWFLQQFF,TGTGCCAGCAGCCGAAATTGGTTTCTTCAGCAGTTCTTC
TRBJ2-5,TRBV4-2,.,many,CASSQDETLRKETQYF,TGTGCCAGCAGCCAAGACGAGACCCTAAGGAAAGAGACCCAGTACTTC
TRBJ2-1,TRBV5-1,.,.,CASYSAVYNEQFF,TGCGCCAGCTACTCGGCGGTCTACAATGAGCAGTTCTTC
TRBJ1-1,TRBV6-5,.,many,CASMTGTTEAFF,TGTGCCAGCATGACCGGGACAACTGAAGCTTTCTTT
TRBJ2-1,TRBV6-1,TRBD2,few,CASSTGAGGLEQFF,TGTGCCAGCTCCACGGGAGCGGGAGGGTTAGAGCAGTTCTTC
TRBJ2-1,TRBV25-1,.,few,CASEYNEQFF,TGTGCCAGCGAATACAATGAGCAGTTCTTC
TRBJ1-1,TRBV7-8,.,few,CASSPTRWTANTEAFF,TGTGCCAGCAGCCCCACGAGGTGGACGGCGAACACTGAAGCTTTCTTT
TRBJ2-1,TRBV20-1,.,few,CSAEGDGREQFF,TGCAGTGCAGAGGGGGACGGTAGGGAGCAGTTCTTC
TRBJ2-1,TRBV20-1,TRBD2,.,CSARPSGGVIEQFF,TGCAGTGCTAGACCCAGCGGGGGGGTGATTGAGCAGTTCTTC
TRBJ2-5,TRBV3-1,.,many,CASSQETQYF,TGTGCCAGCAGCCAAGAGACCCAGTACTTC
TRBJ2-3,TRBV5-1,.,few,CASSLRRGSTDTQYF,TGCGCCAGCAGCTTGAGGCGAGGGAGCACAGATACGCAGTATTTT
TRBJ2-7,TRBV28,.,.,CASSLSIGGPEEQYF,TGTGCCAGCAGTTTATCTATTGGGGGTCCTGAAGAGCAGTACTTC
TRBJ2-2,TRBV13,.,.,CASSPGSLGTGELFF,TGTGCCAGCAGCCCGGGCAGCCTGGGCACCGGGGAGCTGTTTTTT
TRBJ2-5,TRBV29-1,.,few,CSVIEQSEVETQYF,TGCAGCGTTATTGAACAGTCTGAGGTAGAGACCCAGTACTTC
TRBJ2-1,TRBV7-2,.,few,CASSLPLGPAYNEQFF,TGTGCCAGCAGCTTACCTCTGGGACCAGCCTACAATGAGCAGTTCTTC
TRBJ2-2,TRBV5-6,TRBD2,.,CASSLGLAGGFGELFF,TGTGCCAGCAGCTTGGGCCTAGCGGGAGGTTTCGGGGAGCTGTTTTTT
TRBJ1-5,TRBV3-1,.,many,CASSPGPSNQPQHF,TGTGCCAGCAGCCCCGGGCCATCGAATCAGCCCCAGCATTTT
TRBJ2-1,TRBV5-1,.,many,CASSSHLSTSYNEQFF,TGCGCCAGCAGCTCGCATTTGAGTACTAGCTACAATGAGCAGTTCTTC
TRBJ2-3,TRBV28,.,.,CASSSPERVTDTQYF,TGTGCCAGCAGTTCCCCTGAGCGGGTCACAGATACGCAGTATTTT
TRBJ1-1,TRBV7-9,.,.,CASSLGPVSEAFF,TGTGCCAGCAGCTTAGGTCCGGTTTCGGAAGCTTTCTTT